Included here is one TCR beta chain sequence, with context. This record comes from a study of Tregs in tolerant kidney transplant recipients. The CDR3 totals 16 residues. In germline, CDR1 is SEHNR, CDR2 FQNEAQ (reference sequence). V lost 6 bases, J lost 3 bases, and 19 bases lay in between. Profiling relied on immunoSEQ multiplex PCR, and the TCRdb table lists in-frame clones only, not all of them. The data show 40,000 to 50,000 clones, with 91% seen just once and about 0.76% held by the top ten. This TCR was sampled from a human donor in good health. The gene calls are TRBV7-9 and TRBJ2-3; TRBD1 might be the D (5 bases). The sequencing sample was made of Tregs from blood. Here the CDR3 DNA reads TGTGCCAGCAGTTCAGGGTCGGCGAGAGGAACAGATACGCAGTATTTT. It is translated as CASSSGSARGTDTQYF.